Included here is one T cell receptor beta chain sequence, with context. Its antigen is not yet known. Base qualities are not provided; no much larger clone lies one nucleotide away. The data belong to a study of blood T cell repertoires in COVID-19 (dated by TCRdb to 2018 to 2021). Background for the entire study: Samples covering the acute and convalescent phases of COVID-19 were provided by collaborators in the United States, Italy and Spain. The material from the prospective study consisted of cDNA or gDNA derived from T cells, B-cell-depleted T cells, or PBMCs. Deeply sampled blood TCRbeta repertoires from subjects exposed to, actively infected with, or recovered from COVID-19 were included in the dataset. A freely available public database, intended as a resource for researchers studying the immune response to SARS-CoV-2, is where the repertoires were released. The samples were drawn from two sources: the first 160 participants of the ongoing ImmuneRACE study, and 1,200 or so subjects contributed by 6 global collaborators. A de-identified subject ID, COVID-19 status, age in years and sex were almost always included in the sample metadata. HLA class I and class II types, where available, came from metadata supplied by the sample provider rather than from assay-based typing. Overall study results and their limits: Clinical and demographic metadata were provided uncurated, with the amount varying by source and participant.

Each collaborating institution followed its own protocols to collect whole blood in K2EDTA tubes. Collaborator samples were shipped for TCRbeta analysis as frozen whole blood, isolated PBMCs, or DNA extracted from either sample type. TCRbeta CDR3 regions were amplified from genomic DNA by means of the immunoSEQ Assay, a bias-controlled multiplex PCR. The original methods were these. Within the assay, amplification of reference gene primers was used to estimate how many nucleated cells each sample contained. To quantify the absolute abundance of each unique TCRbeta CDR3 rearrangement, sequence reads were collapsed and filtered. For each sample, productive Simpson clonality was calculated by taking the square root of Simpson's diversity index across productive rearrangements. Imported from immuneACCESS, the table was reduced by TCRdb to in-frame sequences with V and J called. These copies leave out some clones; in studies compared against another copy, an unresolved V gene accounts for under half, and the cause of the remainder is not known. V and J calls and clone size are copied from that table; D and trimming were computed from the DNA. The sample includes 65,000 to 85,000 clones, with over 70% observed a single time. The ten most abundant clones make up more than 5% of the sample.

V lost 8 bases and J lost 3 bases; the stretch between them is 16 bases long. CDR1 and CDR2 are read off the germline V gene as SNHLY and FYNNEI. The CDR3 runs 14 amino acids, cysteine and phenylalanine included. Just the 42-base CDR3 DNA is kept, in frame starting at base 1. Source material: peripheral blood. The receptor comes from a man aged 50 to 60 with active or convalescent COVID-19. Recombination linked TRBV2 to TRBJ1-1; TRBD1 is a possible D gene, resting on 6 matching bases. This receptor has the CDR3 CASPGQRWDTEAFF. The nucleotides are TGTGCCAGCCCCGGACAGAGGTGGGACACTGAAGCTTTCTTT.